Listed below are T cell receptor beta chains from one sample, sequenced in a study of cytomegalovirus exposure and HLA in healthy donors. Libraries were prepared by immunoSEQ multiplex PCR; TCRdb keeps only in-frame clonotypes and omits some of them. Of 200,000 or so clones in the sample, about 90% are singletons; the top ten hold about 0.23%. Sample: PBMCs. The source is a girl less than two years old in good health and CMV-seronegative. Each CDR3 is given with its conserved first and last residue. D genes are given only for firm matches. Size tells how often a clone was seen (once, few, many) or the class of an expanded clone, and some rows leave it out.

CDR3nt,CDR3aa,d_gene,j_gene,abundance,v_gene
TGTGCCACCAGCACCAGGGGAAGGAGGACTGAAGCTTTCTTT,CATSTRGRRTEAFF,NA,TRBJ1-1,NA,TRBV15
TGTGCCAGCAGCTCGAACCCTCCAGACAGGCCAAGGCTCTATGGCTACACCTTC,CASSSNPPDRPRLYGYTF,NA,TRBJ1-2,NA,TRBV13
TGCGCCAGCAGCTTGGGGGGTACAGGGCTCCGGAACTATGGCTACACCTTC,CASSLGGTGLRNYGYTF,NA,TRBJ1-2,NA,TRBV5-1
TGTGCCAGCAGCGTATCGTTAGCGTTAGACAATGAGCAGTTCTTC,CASSVSLALDNEQFF,NA,TRBJ2-1,NA,TRBV9
TGTGCCAGAATGATCCCCAGGGGGCAGGGGGAGCTGTTTTTT,CARMIPRGQGELFF,TRBD1,TRBJ2-2,NA,TRBV5-3
TGCGCCAGCAGCTTGGCCCAGGGATATAGGGAGACCCAGTACTTC,CASSLAQGYRETQYF,NA,TRBJ2-5,NA,TRBV5-1
TGTGCCAGCAGCTTAGGTGCCAGGGGTAATGAAAAACTGTTTTTT,CASSLGARGNEKLFF,NA,TRBJ1-4,NA,TRBV7-6
TGTGCCAGCAGCTTCCGACTAGCTTCTAACGAGCAGTACTTC,CASSFRLASNEQYF,TRBD2,TRBJ2-7,NA,TRBV13
TGTGCCAGCAGCTTGGACAGGGACACTGAAGCTTTCTTT,CASSLDRDTEAFF,NA,TRBJ1-1,NA,TRBV5-4
TGTGCAAGTCGCTCACAAGGGGCCCTACGGGCCAAAAACATTCAGTACTTC,CASRSQGALRAKNIQYF,NA,TRBJ2-4,few,TRBV12-2
TGTGCCAGTAGTAGAGAAGTCCGAGGGACCCAGTACTTC,CASSREVRGTQYF,NA,TRBJ2-5,NA,TRBV19
TGTGCCAGTAGCCTGGGGGGACTAGTAGGAACCGGGGAGCTGTTTTTT,CASSLGGLVGTGELFF,TRBD2,TRBJ2-2,NA,TRBV19
TGTGCCAGCAGTGAGAACAGGGGCTATGGCTACACCTTC,CASSENRGYGYTF,TRBD1,TRBJ1-2,NA,TRBV6-1
TGTGCCAGCATTCCAGGGGTCCTCGCCCACAATGAGCAGTTCTTC,CASIPGVLAHNEQFF,NA,TRBJ2-1,NA,TRBV2
TGTGCCAGCCGAAAGGGGCTTCACACAGATACGCAGTATTTT,CASRKGLHTDTQYF,NA,TRBJ2-3,NA,TRBV7-3
TGTGCCAGTAGTATCGTGGGCAGGGGCGGAAACACCATATATTTT,CASSIVGRGGNTIYF,NA,TRBJ1-3,NA,TRBV19
TGTGCCAGCAGCGTAGAGTCCCCCCAGGGCTATCAGCCCCAGCATTTT,CASSVESPQGYQPQHF,NA,TRBJ1-5,NA,TRBV9
TGTGCCAGTAGTGTTGACAAAAGCGGTTCACCCCTCCACTTT,CASSVDKSGSPLHF,NA,TRBJ1-6,few,TRBV19
TGTGCCAGCAGTTCCCTCGGGTTGGTAGCGGGGTACGAGCAGTACTTC,CASSSLGLVAGYEQYF,TRBD2,TRBJ2-7,NA,TRBV6-6
TGCGCCAGCAGCTCGTACCACAGGGATTGGCCTATGCTTTACGAGCAGTACTTC,CASSSYHRDWPMLYEQYF,NA,TRBJ2-7,NA,TRBV5-1
TGTGCCAGCACCGAGCCTCGGACAGGGGGCGAGCAGTACTTC,CASTEPRTGGEQYF,TRBD1,TRBJ2-7,once,TRBV2
TGCGCCAGCAGCCAAGACCTCGGCGGGGTGAACGAGCAGTACTTC,CASSQDLGGVNEQYF,NA,TRBJ2-7,few,TRBV4-3
TGTGCCAGCAGTGAACGGCGGGACCCCGTAGAGCAGTTCTTC,CASSERRDPVEQFF,NA,TRBJ2-1,once,TRBV6-1
TGTGCCAGCAGTTACTCGTCGGGGAGCTCCTACGAGCAGTACTTC,CASSYSSGSSYEQYF,NA,TRBJ2-7,NA,TRBV6-5
TGCGCCAGCAGGGTTCTAACGAACACCGGGGAGCTGTTTTTT,CASRVLTNTGELFF,NA,TRBJ2-2,NA,TRBV5-1
TGTGCCAGCAGTTTCCACAGGGAATGGGAGACCCAGTACTTC,CASSFHREWETQYF,NA,TRBJ2-5,NA,TRBV27
TGTGCTAGTGGTTTGGTACCCAGGTTTCAGGGAAAACTGTTTTTT,CASGLVPRFQGKLFF,NA,TRBJ1-4,NA,TRBV12-5
TGCAGCGTTGAAGAGAGCAGGGGGCCATACAATGAGCAGTTCTTC,CSVEESRGPYNEQFF,TRBD1,TRBJ2-1,NA,TRBV29-1
TGTGCCAGCAGCCCTCCGGGACAGGGGGCCGCCGGGGAGCTGTTTTTT,CASSPPGQGAAGELFF,TRBD1,TRBJ2-2,few,TRBV4-2
TGTGCCAGCAGCTTGAGCTGGGGGCTCGCAGATACGCAGTATTTT,CASSLSWGLADTQYF,NA,TRBJ2-3,NA,TRBV5-6
TGTGCCAGCAGCCACCTGCCTAGCGGGAGTATGTACGAGCAGTACTTC,CASSHLPSGSMYEQYF,TRBD2,TRBJ2-7,NA,TRBV5-5
TGTGCCAGCAGCTTAGGGACAGGGGCCAATCAGCCCCAGCATTTT,CASSLGTGANQPQHF,TRBD1,TRBJ1-5,NA,TRBV7-6
TGTGCCAGCAGTTCTCGGAAAGACAGGGAGACCTACAATGAGCAGTTCTTC,CASSSRKDRETYNEQFF,TRBD1,TRBJ2-1,NA,TRBV27
TGTGCCAGCAGTGTCGGGGGGACCCAAGAGACCCAGTACTTC,CASSVGGTQETQYF,TRBD2,TRBJ2-5,NA,TRBV6-1
TGTGCCAGCAGCTTGGGACAGGGGGCCTCCTACGAGCAGTACTTC,CASSLGQGASYEQYF,TRBD1,TRBJ2-7,NA,TRBV5-8
TGTGCCAGCAGCTTTGTCAGGGGGCGGTCAGATACGCAGTATTTT,CASSFVRGRSDTQYF,TRBD1,TRBJ2-3,NA,TRBV7-2
TGTGCCAGCGGGGGACAGGGTAGTGAAAAACTGTTTTTT,CASGGQGSEKLFF,TRBD1,TRBJ1-4,NA,TRBV6-1
TGTGCCAGCAGTTTAAGACTTAATGAAAAACTGTTTTTT,CASSLRLNEKLFF,NA,TRBJ1-4,NA,TRBV27
TGTGCCAGCAGCTTAACGGGCCTAGCGCCCTTAAATGAGCAGTTCTTC,CASSLTGLAPLNEQFF,NA,TRBJ2-1,NA,TRBV7-3
TGTGCCAGCAGTTTGGTAATAGGGGGACCTAATGAAAAACTGTTTTTT,CASSLVIGGPNEKLFF,NA,TRBJ1-4,NA,TRBV5-6
TGTGCCAGTAGTCCCCGTTTGTCCCGAGGGGATACGCAGTATTTT,CASSPRLSRGDTQYF,NA,TRBJ2-3,NA,TRBV19
TGTGCCAGTAGTCTCTCGGCGGGCGACTATGGCTACACCTTC,CASSLSAGDYGYTF,NA,TRBJ1-2,NA,TRBV19
TGTGCCAGCAGTGAAGCGACCAGGGCCACTAATGAAAAACTGTTTTTT,CASSEATRATNEKLFF,NA,TRBJ1-4,NA,TRBV2
TGTGCCAGCAGGCCTGCTCTAGGGAGCTCCTACGAGCAGTACTTC,CASRPALGSSYEQYF,NA,TRBJ2-7,once,TRBV6-6
TGCGCCAGCAGCCAAGGACACCTGAACACTGAAGCTTTCTTT,CASSQGHLNTEAFF,NA,TRBJ1-1,few,TRBV4-1
TGTGCCAGCAGCTTAGGGACAGTCCAAGAGACCCAGTACTTC,CASSLGTVQETQYF,NA,TRBJ2-5,NA,TRBV7-9
TGTGCCAGCTCGGGGATCTTTAATGAAAAACTGTTTTTT,CASSGIFNEKLFF,NA,TRBJ1-4,NA,TRBV2
TGTGCCAGCAGCTTAACCCGACTAGCCTCCTACGAGCAGTACTTC,CASSLTRLASYEQYF,TRBD2,TRBJ2-7,NA,TRBV7-2
TGTGCCAGCAGCTTGACGACATGGGACAGAGGGGATGGCTACACCTTC,CASSLTTWDRGDGYTF,TRBD1,TRBJ1-2,NA,TRBV7-8
TGTGCCAGCAGCCCTGTTTTCGGGACAAGGGCTAGCGGGAGGGTCACAGATACGCAGTATTTT,CASSPVFGTRASGRVTDTQYF,TRBD2,TRBJ2-3,NA,TRBV7-8
TGTGCCTGGAGTGCAAGCACAGATACGCAGTATTTT,CAWSASTDTQYF,NA,TRBJ2-3,NA,TRBV30